This T cell receptor (beta chain) was profiled in a study of technical replicates of blood from several donors. V lost 4 bases to trimming and J lost 4 bases, with 15 bases between them. CDR1 and CDR2 (germline): SGHRS, YFSETQ. The CDR3 has 15 residues. This table comes from immunoSEQ multiplex PCR, and its TCRdb copy is limited to in-frame clones, with some not included. The top ten clones hold approximately 0.25% of a sample with 75,000 to 95,000 clones, around 94% of them seen once. The specimen was T cells isolated from PBMCs. The sequence was collected from a human donor in good health. This rearrangement joins TRBV5-1 to TRBJ1-5; D ambiguous. Written as DNA, the CDR3 is TGCGCCAGCAGCCCGGGTGGTGGCAGAAATCAGCCCCAGCATTTT. Its translation: CASSPGGGRNQPQHF. Full variable domain (remainder filled in from reference TRBV5-1 and TRBJ1-5): KAGVTQTPRYLIKTRGQQVTLSCSPISGHRSVSWYQQTPGQGLQFLFEYFSETQRNKGNFPGRFSGRQFSNSRSEMNVSTLELGDSALYLCASSPGGGRNQPQHFGDGTRLSIL.